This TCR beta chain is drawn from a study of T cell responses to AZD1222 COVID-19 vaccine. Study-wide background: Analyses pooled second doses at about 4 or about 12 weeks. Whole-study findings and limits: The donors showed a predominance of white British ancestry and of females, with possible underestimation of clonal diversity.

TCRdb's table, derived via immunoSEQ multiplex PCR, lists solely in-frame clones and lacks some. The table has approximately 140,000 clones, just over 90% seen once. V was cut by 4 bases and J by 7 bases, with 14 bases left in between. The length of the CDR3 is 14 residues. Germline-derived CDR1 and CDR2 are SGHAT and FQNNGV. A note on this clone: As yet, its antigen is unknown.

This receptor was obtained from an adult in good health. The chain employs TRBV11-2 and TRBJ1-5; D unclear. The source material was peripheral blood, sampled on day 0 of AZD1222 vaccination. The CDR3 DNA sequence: TGTGCCAGCAGCTGGGCACACCTGGGGCAGCCCCAGCATTTT. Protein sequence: CASSWAHLGQPQHF.